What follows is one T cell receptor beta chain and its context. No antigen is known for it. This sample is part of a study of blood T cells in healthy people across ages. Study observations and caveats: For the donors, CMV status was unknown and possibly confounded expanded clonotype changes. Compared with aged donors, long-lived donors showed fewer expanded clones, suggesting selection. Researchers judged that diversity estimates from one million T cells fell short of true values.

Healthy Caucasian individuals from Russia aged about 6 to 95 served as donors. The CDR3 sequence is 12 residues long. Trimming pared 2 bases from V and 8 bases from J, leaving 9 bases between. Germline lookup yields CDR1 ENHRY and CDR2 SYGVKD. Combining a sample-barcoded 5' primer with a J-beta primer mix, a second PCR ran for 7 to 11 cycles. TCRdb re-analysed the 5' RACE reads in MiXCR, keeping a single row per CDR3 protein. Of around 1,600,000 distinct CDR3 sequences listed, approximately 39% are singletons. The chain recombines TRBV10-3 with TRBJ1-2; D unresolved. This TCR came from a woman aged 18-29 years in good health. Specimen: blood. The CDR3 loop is CAISEPGGGYTF. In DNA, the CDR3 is TGTGCCATCAGTGAGCCGGGTGGCGGCTACACCTTC.